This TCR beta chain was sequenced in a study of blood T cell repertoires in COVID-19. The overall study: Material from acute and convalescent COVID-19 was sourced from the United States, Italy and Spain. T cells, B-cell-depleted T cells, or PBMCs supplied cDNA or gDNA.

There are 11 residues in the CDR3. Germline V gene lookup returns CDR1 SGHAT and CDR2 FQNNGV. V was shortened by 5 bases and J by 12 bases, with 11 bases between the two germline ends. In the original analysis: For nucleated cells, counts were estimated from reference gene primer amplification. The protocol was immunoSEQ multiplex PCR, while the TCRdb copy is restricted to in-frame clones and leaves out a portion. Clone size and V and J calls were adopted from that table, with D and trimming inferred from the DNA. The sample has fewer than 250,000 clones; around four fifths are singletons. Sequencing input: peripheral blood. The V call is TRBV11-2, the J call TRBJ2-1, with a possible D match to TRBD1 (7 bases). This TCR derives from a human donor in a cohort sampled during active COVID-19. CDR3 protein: CASSAQGGQFF. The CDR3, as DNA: TGTGCCAGCAGCGCCCAGGGGGGGCAGTTCTTC.